One sample yielded the 23 T cell receptor beta chains listed below, sequenced in a study of blood T cell repertoires in COVID-19. Sequencing was performed with immunoSEQ multiplex PCR; in TCRdb, only in-frame clones are kept and a portion is missing. This sample has tens of thousands of clones, with approximately 89% found just once. Source material: peripheral blood. The origin of the receptors is a man aged 45 to 65 with acute or convalescent COVID-19.

This clone occurred a few times. The chain employs TRBV7-7 and TRBJ2-5, with D possibly being TRBD1 (6 bases). The V gene lost 1 base and the J gene lost 5 bases, with 11 bases spanning the gap. CDR3 length equals 14 residues. CDR1 and CDR2 from the germline V gene are SSHAT and FNYEAQ (reference sequence). CDR3 bases: TGTGCCAGCAGCTTAGTGGGGGCCGGGGAGACCCAGTACTTC. Encoded protein: CASSLVGAGETQYF.

The gene calls are TRBV4-1 and TRBJ2-1; the match to TRBD2 covers 10 bases. Trimming took 3 bases from V and 6 from J; bases not matched to a gene: 11. The germline gives CDR1 MGHRA, CDR2 YSYEKL. This CDR3 has 17 residues. CDR3 in amino acids: CASSQTLSSGSLNEQFF. Here the CDR3 DNA reads TGCGCCAGCAGCCAGACTCTTTCTAGCGGGAGTCTCAATGAGCAGTTCTTC.

The chain combines TRBV3-1 (or the pseudogene TRBV3-2) with TRBJ2-2; 11 bases line up with TRBD2. V was clipped by 4 bases and J by 4 bases; unmatched bases: 5. Germline V gives CDR1 LGHDT, CDR2 YNNKEL (reference sequence). The CDR3 covers 16 residues. The CDR3 region is CASSLAGGPGTGELFF. The CDR3 region has the DNA TGTGCCAGCAGCCTAGCGGGAGGGCCGGGCACCGGGGAGCTGTTTTTT.

J is TRBJ2-2 and V is TRBV5-5; the D is unclear. The CDR3 has 13 residues. Germline V gene data show CDR1 as SGHKS and CDR2 as YYEKEE (reference sequence). The V end lost 2 bases, the J end lost 7 bases, and 9 bases lay between the germline ends. The CDR3 region is CASSFNSGGELFF. The CDR3 nucleotides read TGTGCCAGCAGCTTCAACTCGGGCGGGGAGCTGTTTTTT.

The gene calls are TRBV12-3 or TRBV12-4 and TRBJ2-5; D uncertain. The V end lost 2 bases, the J end lost 1 base, and 5 bases lay between the germline ends. The CDR3 covers 13 residues. This CDR3 reads CASSLLRQETQYF. The CDR3 coding sequence is TGTGCCAGCAGTTTACTTCGCCAAGAGACCCAGTACTTC.

Only one count was recorded for this clone. The chain combines TRBV9 with TRBJ1-1; a weak D match, TRBD1 (5 bases). The CDR3 length is 14 residues. Trimming took 3 bases from V and 3 from J, leaving 12 bases between them. CDR1 SGDLS and CDR2 YYNGEE come from the germline V gene. The DNA for the CDR3 is TGTGCCAGCAGCGCCACATCAGGGTACACTGAAGCTTTCTTT. Amino acids: CASSATSGYTEAFF.

Here the CDR3 DNA reads TGTGCCAGTAGTACGCGCAGGGGCGAGAACTATGGCTACACCTTC. Translating it yields CASSTRRGENYGYTF. This chain connects TRBV19 to TRBJ1-2, with D maybe TRBD1 (6 bases). Germline V gives CDR1 LNHDA, CDR2 SQIVND (reference sequence). Trimming removed 4 bases from V and 2 bases from J, with 14 bases in between. The CDR3 loop spans 15 amino acids.

This chain connects TRBV5-5 to TRBJ1-1; D gene ambiguous. Germline values: CDR1 SGHKS, CDR2 YYEKEE (reference sequence). The CDR3 loop spans 13 amino acids. The V end lost 2 bases, the J end lost 8 bases, and 13 bases lay between the germline ends. CDR3 in amino acids: CASSFGGSEEAFF. Here the CDR3 DNA reads TGTGCCAGCAGCTTTGGAGGGTCGGAGGAAGCTTTCTTT.

The genes are TRBV5-5 and TRBJ1-6; 9 bases match TRBD1. The CDR3 runs to 17 residues. CDR1 SGHKS and CDR2 YYEKEE come from the germline V gene (reference sequence). V shed 4 bases, J shed 8 bases, and the junction held 13 bases outside the gene matches. DNA of the CDR3: TGTGCCAGCAGCCGAAGGACAGGGGCGCTAGGGTATTCACCCCTCCACTTT. Translated: CASSRRTGALGYSPLHF. Variable domain in full (rest from reference TRBV5-5 and TRBJ1-6): DAGVTQSPTHLIKTRGQQVTLRCSPISGHKSVSWYQQVLGQGPQFIFQYYEKEERGRGNFPDRFSARQFPNYSSELNVNALLLGDSALYLCASSRRTGALGYSPLHFGNGTRLTVT.

The V gene is TRBV9, the J gene TRBJ1-3; tentatively, D is TRBD1 (5 bases). Trimming stripped 0 bases from V and 0 bases from J, with 10 bases between. CDR3 length equals 16 residues. The germline gives CDR1 SGDLS, CDR2 YYNGEE. CDR3 DNA: TGTGCCAGCAGCGTAGAGGCGGGGGGCTCTGGAAACACCATATATTTT. It yields the protein CASSVEAGGSGNTIYF.

The J gene is TRBJ2-5, the V gene TRBV3-1 (or the pseudogene TRBV3-2), with 8 bases that match TRBD2. V was clipped by 1 base and J by 4 bases; unmatched bases: 5. The CDR3 has 15 residues. From germline, CDR1 is LGHDT and CDR2 YNNKEL (reference sequence). CDR3 coding DNA: TGTGCCAGCAGCCAAGGGCGGGGGGTTGGAGAGACCCAGTACTTC. Its protein product is CASSQGRGVGETQYF.

Only a few counts were recorded for this clone. The gene calls are TRBV30 and TRBJ1-2; tentative D call: TRBD1 (6 bases). CDR1 and CDR2 (germline): GTSNPN, SVGIG (reference sequence). V gave up 3 bases and J gave up 0 bases, with 8 bases separating them. This CDR3 spans 13 amino acids. The CDR3: CAWSRGANYGYTF. CDR3 coding DNA: TGTGCCTGGAGCAGGGGAGCTAACTATGGCTACACCTTC.

The gene calls are TRBV4-1 and TRBJ2-3; 11 nucleotides align to TRBD2. The trim removed 4 bases at V and 4 bases at J, leaving 16 bases unmatched. Germline loops: CDR1 MGHRA, CDR2 YSYEKL. The CDR3 has 19 residues. Here the CDR3 reads CASSLRLTSGKGGADTQYF. CDR3 nucleotide sequence: TGCGCCAGCAGCCTTCGGCTGACTAGCGGGAAGGGCGGCGCAGATACGCAGTATTTT.

This clone was seen a handful of times. The chain carries TRBV5-6 and TRBJ1-3; the D is unclear. The CDR3 totals 14 residues. From germline, CDR1 is SGHDT and CDR2 YYEEEE. Deletions cut 0 bases from V and 9 bases from J, with 13 bases between. The CDR3 region is CASSLEYSRGTIYF. The CDR3 DNA sequence: TGTGCCAGCAGCTTGGAGTACAGTCGGGGCACCATATATTTT.

The CDR3 reads CASSLPGASGRALETQYF. The CDR3 DNA is TGCGCCAGCAGTCTTCCCGGCGCTAGCGGGAGGGCCTTAGAGACCCAGTACTTC. The V gene is TRBV23-1, the J gene TRBJ2-5; TRBD2 matches at 12 bases. TRBV23-1 is filed as an ORF, its function uncertain. There are 18 residues in the CDR3. V shed 4 bases, J shed 4 bases, and the junction held 13 bases outside the gene matches.

This clone was found a few times. The chain recombines TRBV11-2 with TRBJ1-2; 8 nucleotides line up with TRBD1. The germline gives CDR1 SGHAT, CDR2 FQNNGV. J gave up 7 bases and V 4 bases, and 5 bases lay outside the gene matches. The CDR3 extends over 13 amino acids. DNA of the CDR3: TGTGCCAGCAGCTCCTCAGGGGGCCTTGGCTACACCTTC. This sequence encodes CASSSSGGLGYTF.

The chain employs TRBV2 and TRBJ2-5; maybe TRBD2 (5 bases). With 8 bases removed from V and 3 bases from J, the gap between germline ends came to 10 bases. Germline loops: CDR1 SNHLY, CDR2 FYNNEI. The CDR3 extends over 12 amino acids. CDR3 amino acids: CASRGEKETQYF. The CDR3 bases are TGTGCCAGCCGTGGGGAGAAAGAGACCCAGTACTTC.

This chain links TRBV11-2 with TRBJ2-1; 12 nucleotides align to TRBD2. With V trimmed by 4 bases and J by 1 base, 8 bases remained unmatched. The CDR3 is 18 residues long. The germline gives CDR1 SGHAT, CDR2 FQNNGV. CDR3 in DNA: TGTGCCAGCAGCTCGGCTATAGGACTAGCGGGATCCTACAATGAGCAGTTCTTC. It translates to CASSSAIGLAGSYNEQFF.

This chain joins TRBV6-6 and TRBJ2-1; 8 positions match TRBD1. Germline values: CDR1 MNHNY, CDR2 SVGAGI (reference sequence). Unmatched junction bases numbered 8, after V lost 2 bases and J lost 5 bases. The CDR3 totals 16 residues. CDR3 sequence reads: CASSYGAGGGNNEQFF. CDR3 in DNA: TGTGCCAGCAGTTACGGGGCAGGGGGCGGAAACAATGAGCAGTTCTTC.

The chain carries TRBV9 and TRBJ2-2, with D unresolved. Germline CDR1 and CDR2: SGDLS and YYNGEE. The CDR3 consists of 12 residues. Trimming removed 0 bases at V and 7 bases at J, with 4 bases between. The CDR3 DNA sequence: TGTGCCAGCAGCGTAGTAAACGGGGAGCTGTTTTTT. Protein sequence: CASSVVNGELFF.

V and J are TRBV5-1 and TRBJ1-3; D is possibly TRBD1 (6 bases). The ends were cut back, 3 bases at V and 2 bases at J, with 12 bases in the middle. CDR3 length equals 15 residues. Per the germline V gene, CDR1 is SGHRS and CDR2 is YFSETQ. As DNA, the CDR3 is TGCGCCAGCAGCTCCCAGGGGTACCCTGGAAACACCATATATTTT. This sequence encodes CASSSQGYPGNTIYF.

The V call is TRBV4-2, the J call TRBJ1-5; D might be TRBD1 (6 bases). Trimming cost V 0 bases and J 4 bases, with 13 bases left between them. The germline CDR1 and CDR2 sequences are LGHNA and YNFKEQ. The CDR3 is made up of 16 amino acids. The DNA for the CDR3 is TGTGCCAGCAGCCAAGAGGGACACAGAGATAATCAGCCCCAGCATTTT. Its protein is CASSQEGHRDNQPQHF.

The rearrangement uses TRBV2 and TRBJ1-2; a weak D match, TRBD1 (6 bases). Trimming removed 7 bases at V and 0 bases at J, with 9 bases between. Germline V CDR1 and CDR2: SNHLY, FYNNEI. CDR3 size: 13 residues. The CDR3 bases are TGTGCCAGCAAAAGGACAGCTAACTATGGCTACACCTTC. It translates to CASKRTANYGYTF.